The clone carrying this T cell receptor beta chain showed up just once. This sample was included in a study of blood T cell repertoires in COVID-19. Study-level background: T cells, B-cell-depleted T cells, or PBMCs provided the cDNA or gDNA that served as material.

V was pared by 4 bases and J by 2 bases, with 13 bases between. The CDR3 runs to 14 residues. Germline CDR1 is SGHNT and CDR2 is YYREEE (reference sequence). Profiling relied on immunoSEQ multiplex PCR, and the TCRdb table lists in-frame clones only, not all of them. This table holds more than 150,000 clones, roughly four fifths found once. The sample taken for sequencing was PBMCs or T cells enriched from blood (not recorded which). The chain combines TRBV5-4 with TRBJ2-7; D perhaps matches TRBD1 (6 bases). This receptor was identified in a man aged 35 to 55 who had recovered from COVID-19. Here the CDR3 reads CASSLDRPTYEQYF. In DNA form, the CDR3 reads TGTGCCAGCAGCCTTGACAGGCCCACCTACGAGCAGTACTTC. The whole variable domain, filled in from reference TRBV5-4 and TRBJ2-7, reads ETGVTQSPTHLIKTRGQQVTLRCSSQSGHNTVSWYQQALGQGPQFIFQYYREEENGRGNFPPRFSGLQFPNYSSELNVNALELDDSALYLCASSLDRPTYEQYFGPGTRLTVT.